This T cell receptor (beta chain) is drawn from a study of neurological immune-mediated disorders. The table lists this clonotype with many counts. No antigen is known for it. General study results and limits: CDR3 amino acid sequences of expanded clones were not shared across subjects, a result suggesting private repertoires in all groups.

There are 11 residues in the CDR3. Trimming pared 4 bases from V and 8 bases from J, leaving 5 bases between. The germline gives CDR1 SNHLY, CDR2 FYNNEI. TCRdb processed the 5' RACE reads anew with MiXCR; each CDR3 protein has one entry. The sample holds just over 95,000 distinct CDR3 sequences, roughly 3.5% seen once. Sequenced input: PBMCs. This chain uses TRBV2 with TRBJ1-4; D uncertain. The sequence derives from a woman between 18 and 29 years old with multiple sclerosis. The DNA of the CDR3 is TGTGCCAGCAGTGTGGAGGAAAAACTGTTTTTT. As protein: CASSVEEKLFF.